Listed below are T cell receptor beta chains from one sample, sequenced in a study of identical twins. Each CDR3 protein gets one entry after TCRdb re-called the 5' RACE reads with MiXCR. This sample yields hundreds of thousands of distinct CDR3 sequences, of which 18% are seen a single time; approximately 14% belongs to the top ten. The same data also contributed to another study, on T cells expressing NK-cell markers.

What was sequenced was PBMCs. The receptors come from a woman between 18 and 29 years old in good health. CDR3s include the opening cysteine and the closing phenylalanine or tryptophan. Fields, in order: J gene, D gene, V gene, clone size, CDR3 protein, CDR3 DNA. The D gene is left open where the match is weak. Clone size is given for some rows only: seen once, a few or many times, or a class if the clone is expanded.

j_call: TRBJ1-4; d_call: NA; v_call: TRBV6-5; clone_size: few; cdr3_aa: CASSYGQRNEKLFF; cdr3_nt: TGTGCCAGCAGTTACGGCCAAAGGAATGAAAAACTGTTTTTT
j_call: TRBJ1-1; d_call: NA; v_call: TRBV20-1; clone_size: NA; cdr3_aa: CSASGAGPGTEAFF; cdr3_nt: TGCAGTGCTAGTGGTGCGGGTCCGGGGACTGAAGCTTTCTTT
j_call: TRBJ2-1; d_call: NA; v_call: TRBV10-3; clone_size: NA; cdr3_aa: CAISGTSYSEQFF; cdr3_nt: TGTGCCATCAGTGGTACTAGTTATAGTGAGCAGTTCTTC
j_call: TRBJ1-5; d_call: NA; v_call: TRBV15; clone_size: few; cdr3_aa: CATSRDVRGGSNQPQHF; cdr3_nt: TGTGCCACCAGCAGAGATGTCAGGGGTGGAAGCAATCAGCCCCAGCATTTT
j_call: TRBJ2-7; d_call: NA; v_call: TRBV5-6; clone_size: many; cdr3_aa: CASSLPQGSLHEQYF; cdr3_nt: TGTGCCAGCAGCTTGCCCCAGGGGAGTCTGCACGAGCAGTACTTC
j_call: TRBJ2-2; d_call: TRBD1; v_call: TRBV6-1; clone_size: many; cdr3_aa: CASSQRRTGGKGELFF; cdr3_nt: TGTGCCAGCAGCCAGCGGCGGACAGGGGGAAAGGGGGAGCTGTTTTTT
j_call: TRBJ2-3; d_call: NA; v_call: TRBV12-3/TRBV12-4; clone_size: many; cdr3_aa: CASSLNGQRTDTQYF; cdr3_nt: TGTGCCAGCAGTTTAAACGGCCAACGCACAGATACGCAGTATTTT
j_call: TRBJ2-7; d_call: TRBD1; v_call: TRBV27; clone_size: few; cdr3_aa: CASSLQGAFISYEQYF; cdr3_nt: TGTGCCAGCAGTTTACAGGGGGCCTTCATCTCCTACGAGCAGTACTTC
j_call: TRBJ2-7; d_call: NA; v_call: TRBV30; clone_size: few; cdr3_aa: CAWGGSSTEQYF; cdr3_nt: TGTGCCTGGGGAGGGAGTAGTACCGAGCAGTACTTC
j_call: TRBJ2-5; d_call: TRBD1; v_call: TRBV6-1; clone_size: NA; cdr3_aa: CASSEGRQGETQYF; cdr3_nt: TGTGCCAGCAGTGAAGGGAGACAGGGTGAGACCCAGTACTTC
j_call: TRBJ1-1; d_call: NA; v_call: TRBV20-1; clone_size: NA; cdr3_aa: CSARDQSEAFF; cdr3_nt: TGCAGTGCTAGAGATCAGAGTGAAGCTTTCTTT
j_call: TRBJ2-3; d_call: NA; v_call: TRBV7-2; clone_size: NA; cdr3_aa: CASSLAMSGFTDTQYF; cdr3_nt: TGTGCCAGCAGCTTAGCGATGAGCGGGTTCACAGATACGCAGTATTTT
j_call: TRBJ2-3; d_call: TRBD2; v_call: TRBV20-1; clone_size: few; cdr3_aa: CSARLAGGGTQYF; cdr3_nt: TGCAGTGCTAGACTAGCGGGGGGCGGAACGCAGTATTTT
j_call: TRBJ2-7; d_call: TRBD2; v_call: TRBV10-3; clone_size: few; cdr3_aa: CAPGPCRTSARAYEQYF; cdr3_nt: TGTGCCCCCGGCCCCTGCCGCACTAGCGCCCGGGCCTACGAGCAGTACTTC
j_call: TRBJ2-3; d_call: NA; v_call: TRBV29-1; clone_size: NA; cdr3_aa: CSVTTALYTQYF; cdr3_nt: TGCAGCGTCACGACCGCTCTTTATACGCAGTATTTT
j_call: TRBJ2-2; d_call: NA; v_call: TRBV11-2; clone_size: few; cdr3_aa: CASTLRGAITGELFF; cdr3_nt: TGTGCCAGCACCTTACGCGGGGCGATCACCGGGGAGCTGTTTTTT
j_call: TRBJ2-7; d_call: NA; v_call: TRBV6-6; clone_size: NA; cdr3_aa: CASSPQAGYEQYF; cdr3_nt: TGTGCCAGCAGTCCCCAGGCGGGCTACGAGCAGTACTTC
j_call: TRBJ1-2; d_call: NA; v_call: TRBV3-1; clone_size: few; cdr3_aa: CASSSRLHGYGYTF; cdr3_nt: TGTGCCAGCAGCTCCCGACTCCACGGCTATGGCTACACCTTC
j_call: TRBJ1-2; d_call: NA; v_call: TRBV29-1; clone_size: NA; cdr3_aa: CSVGSVGDGYTF; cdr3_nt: TGCAGCGTTGGGTCGGTCGGGGATGGCTACACCTTC
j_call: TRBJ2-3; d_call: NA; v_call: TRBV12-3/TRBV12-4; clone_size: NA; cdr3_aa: CASLWGSTDTQYF; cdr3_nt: TGTGCCAGCCTTTGGGGCAGCACAGATACGCAGTATTTT
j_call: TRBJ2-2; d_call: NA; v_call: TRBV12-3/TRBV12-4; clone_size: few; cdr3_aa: CATNRDRMNTGELFF; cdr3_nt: TGTGCCACAAATCGGGACCGAATGAACACCGGGGAGCTGTTTTTT
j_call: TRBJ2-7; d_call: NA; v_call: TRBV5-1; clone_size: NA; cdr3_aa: CASRAQGFDEQYF; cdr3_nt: TGCGCCAGCAGGGCCCAGGGGTTCGACGAGCAGTACTTC
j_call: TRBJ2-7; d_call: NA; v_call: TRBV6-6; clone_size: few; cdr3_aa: CASSRQAIYEQYF; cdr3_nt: TGTGCCAGCAGCCGACAGGCTATCTACGAGCAGTACTTC
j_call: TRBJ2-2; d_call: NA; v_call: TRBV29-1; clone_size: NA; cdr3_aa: CSVLAGFDTGELFF; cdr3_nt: TGCAGCGTTCTGGCGGGGTTCGACACCGGGGAGCTGTTTTTT
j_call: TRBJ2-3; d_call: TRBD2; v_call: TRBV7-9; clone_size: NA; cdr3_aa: CASSLGLAGGTTDTQYF; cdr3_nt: TGTGCCAGCAGTCTCGGACTAGCGGGGGGTACCACAGATACGCAGTATTTT
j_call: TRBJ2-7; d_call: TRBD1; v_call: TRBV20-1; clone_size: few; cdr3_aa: CSASDYRGSYEQYF; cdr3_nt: TGCAGTGCTAGTGATTACAGGGGGTCCTACGAGCAGTACTTC
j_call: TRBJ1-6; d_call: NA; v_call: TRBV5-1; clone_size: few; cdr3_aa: CASGGTSGDSPLHF; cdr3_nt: TGCGCCAGCGGAGGGACCTCTGGTGATTCACCCCTCCACTTT
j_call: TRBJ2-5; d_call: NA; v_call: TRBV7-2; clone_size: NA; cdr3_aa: CASSLARFTETQYF; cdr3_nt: TGTGCCAGCAGCTTAGCCAGATTTACGGAGACCCAGTACTTC
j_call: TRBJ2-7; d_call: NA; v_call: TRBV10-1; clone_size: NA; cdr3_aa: CASSEQGHPEQYF; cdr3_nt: TGCGCCAGCAGTGAGCAGGGACACCCCGAGCAGTACTTC
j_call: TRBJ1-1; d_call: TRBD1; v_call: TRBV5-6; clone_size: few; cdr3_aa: CASSLVGGQLEAFF; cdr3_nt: TGTGCCAGCAGCTTGGTGGGGGGACAGCTTGAAGCTTTCTTT
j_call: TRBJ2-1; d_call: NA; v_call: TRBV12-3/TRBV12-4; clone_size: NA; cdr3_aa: CASSVPPRVNEQFF; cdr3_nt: TGTGCCAGCAGTGTCCCCCCCAGGGTCAATGAGCAGTTCTTC
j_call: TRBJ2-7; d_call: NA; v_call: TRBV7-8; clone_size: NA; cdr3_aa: CASSAGRGLGKYEQYF; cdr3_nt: TGTGCCAGCAGCGCTGGCCGGGGACTGGGGAAGTACGAGCAGTACTTC
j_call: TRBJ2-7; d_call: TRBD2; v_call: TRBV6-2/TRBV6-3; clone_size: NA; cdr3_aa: CASSYDSGRPGSYEQYF; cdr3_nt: TGTGCCAGCAGTTATGATAGCGGGAGGCCCGGATCCTACGAGCAGTACTTC
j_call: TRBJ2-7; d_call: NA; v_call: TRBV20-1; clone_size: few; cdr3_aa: CSAGGRTDYYEQYF; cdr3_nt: TGCAGTGCTGGAGGAAGGACAGATTACTACGAGCAGTACTTC
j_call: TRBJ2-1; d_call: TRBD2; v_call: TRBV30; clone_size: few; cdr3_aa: CAWRQVAGVEQFF; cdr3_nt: TGTGCCTGGAGACAAGTAGCGGGAGTTGAGCAGTTCTTC
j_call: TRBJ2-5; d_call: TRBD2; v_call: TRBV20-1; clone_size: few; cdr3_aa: CSAQKWTSGPSKRLQETQYF; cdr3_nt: TGCAGTGCCCAAAAGTGGACTAGCGGCCCGAGCAAAAGATTACAAGAGACCCAGTACTTC
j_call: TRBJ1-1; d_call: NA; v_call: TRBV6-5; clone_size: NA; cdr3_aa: CASSGDGGTAFF; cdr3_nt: TGTGCCAGCAGTGGGGACGGAGGCACAGCTTTCTTT
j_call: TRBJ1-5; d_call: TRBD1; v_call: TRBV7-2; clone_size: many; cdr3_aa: CASSLVGQGRDNQPQHF; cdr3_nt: TGTGCCAGCAGCTTAGTTGGACAGGGGCGAGACAATCAGCCCCAGCATTTT
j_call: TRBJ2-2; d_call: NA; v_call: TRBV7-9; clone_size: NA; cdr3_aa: CASSLSGERSGELFF; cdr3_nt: TGTGCCAGCAGCCTCTCCGGAGAGCGGTCTGGGGAGCTGTTTTTT
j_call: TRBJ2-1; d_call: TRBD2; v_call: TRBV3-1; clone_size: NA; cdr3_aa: CASSQASSGGGEQFF; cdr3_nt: TGTGCCAGCAGCCAAGCTTCGAGCGGGGGCGGTGAGCAGTTCTTC
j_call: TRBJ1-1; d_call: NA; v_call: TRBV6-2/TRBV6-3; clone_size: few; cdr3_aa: CASSAKGAREAFF; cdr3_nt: TGTGCCAGCAGCGCCAAAGGGGCTCGGGAAGCTTTCTTT
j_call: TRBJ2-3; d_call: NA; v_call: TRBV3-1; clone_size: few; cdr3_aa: CASSQEGPDTQYF; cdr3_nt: TGTGCCAGCAGCCAAGAGGGCCCAGATACGCAGTATTTT
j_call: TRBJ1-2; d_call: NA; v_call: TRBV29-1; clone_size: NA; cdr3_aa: CSVERQNVNYGYTF; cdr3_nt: TGCAGCGTTGAACGGCAGAATGTAAACTATGGCTACACCTTC
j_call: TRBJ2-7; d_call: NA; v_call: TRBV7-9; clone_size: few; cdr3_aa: CASSLYEGGYEQYF; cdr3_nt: TGTGCCAGCAGCTTATATGAGGGAGGCTACGAGCAGTACTTC
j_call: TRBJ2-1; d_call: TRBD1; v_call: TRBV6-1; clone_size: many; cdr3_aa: CASSDFPGQGIGEQFF; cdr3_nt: TGTGCCAGCAGTGATTTTCCGGGACAGGGGATTGGTGAGCAGTTCTTC
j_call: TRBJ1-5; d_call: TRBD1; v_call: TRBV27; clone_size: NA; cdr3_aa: CASRYQGARGFGPQHF; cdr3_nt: TGTGCCAGCAGGTATCAGGGGGCGCGGGGATTTGGGCCCCAGCATTTT
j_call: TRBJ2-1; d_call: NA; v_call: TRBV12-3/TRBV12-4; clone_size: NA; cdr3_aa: CASRRRGSNEQFF; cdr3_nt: TGTGCCAGTCGGCGGAGGGGCAGCAATGAGCAGTTCTTC
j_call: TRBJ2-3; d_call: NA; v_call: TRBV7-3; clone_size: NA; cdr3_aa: CASSLSPGTDTQYF; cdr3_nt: TGTGCCAGCAGCTTATCACCTGGCACAGATACGCAGTATTTT
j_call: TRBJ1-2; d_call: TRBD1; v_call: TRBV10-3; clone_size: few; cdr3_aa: CAISGTGYGGYTF; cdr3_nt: TGTGCCATCAGTGGGACAGGGTATGGGGGCTACACCTTC
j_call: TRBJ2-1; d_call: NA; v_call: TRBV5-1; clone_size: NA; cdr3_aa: CASRTWLAYSYNEQFF; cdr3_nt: TGCGCCAGCAGGACTTGGCTAGCGTACTCCTACAATGAGCAGTTCTTC
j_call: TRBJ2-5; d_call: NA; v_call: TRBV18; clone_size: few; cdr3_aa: CASSPVVGETQYF; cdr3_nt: TGTGCCAGCTCACCCGTAGTTGGAGAGACCCAGTACTTC
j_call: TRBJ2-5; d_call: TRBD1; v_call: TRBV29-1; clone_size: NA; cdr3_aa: CSVSGGTGEGETQYF; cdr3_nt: TGCAGCGTCTCTGGGGGTACAGGGGAAGGAGAGACCCAGTACTTC
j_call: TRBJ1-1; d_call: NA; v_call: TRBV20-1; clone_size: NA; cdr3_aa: CSARRHENTEAFF; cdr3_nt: TGCAGTGCTAGGAGACACGAGAACACTGAAGCTTTCTTT
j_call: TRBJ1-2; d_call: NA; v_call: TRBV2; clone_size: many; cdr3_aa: CASGTGLWDGYTF; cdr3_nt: TGTGCCAGCGGGACTGGACTTTGGGATGGCTACACCTTC
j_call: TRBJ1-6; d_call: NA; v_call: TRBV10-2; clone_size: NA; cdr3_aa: CASKAVYNSPLHF; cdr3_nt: TGCGCCAGCAAAGCCGTCTATAATTCACCCCTCCACTTT